Below, 10 T cell receptor beta chains from the same sample are listed, as sequenced in a study of T cells in Graves' hyperthyroidism and ophthalmopathy. RNA transcripts yielded amplified TCR beta CDR3 regions. Carried out on the TCR CDR3, a first-round RT-PCR used the HTBI primer set. TCRdb called the multiplex PCR reads again in MiXCR, with one record for every CDR3 protein. The data show approximately 400,000 distinct CDR3 sequences, roughly 19% seen once. The specimen was blood. The source of these receptors is a woman aged 18 to 35 with Graves' hyperthyroidism.

This clonotype was recorded at least ten times. The V call is TRBV18, the J call TRBJ2-7; D tentatively reads TRBD1 or TRBD2 (5 bases each). The V gene's germline CDR1 is KGHSH and CDR2 LQKENI. The CDR3 length is 16 residues. V was trimmed by 4 bases and J by 5 bases, leaving 21 bases between them. The CDR3 DNA follows: TGTGCCAGCTCACGTGGTCTCGGGACCGGTCGAGACGAGCAGTACTTC. Its protein product is CASSRGLGTGRDEQYF.

With regard to this clonotype: One base away lies a much larger clone, so this may be a sequencing read error. The chain employs TRBV12-3 or TRBV12-4 and TRBJ2-7; D is possibly TRBD2 (5 bases). V lost 11 bases and J 0 bases, leaving 20 bases between the germline ends. This CDR3 is 15 amino acids long. This chain's CDR3 is CAGTSVFLASYEQYF. CDR3 DNA sequence: TGTGCCGGCACTTCCGTTTTTCTAGCCTCCTACGAGCAGTACTTC.

This clonotype showed up many times. V is TRBV19 and J is TRBJ1-1, with TRBD1 identical over 7 bases. The germline CDR1 and CDR2 sequences are LNHDA and SQIVND (reference sequence). V lost 5 bases to trimming and J lost 0 bases; unmatched junction nucleotides: 9. This CDR3 has 16 residues. DNA of the CDR3: TGTGCCAGTAGTCCCAACGGACAGGACATGAACACTGAAGCTTTCTTT. Its protein is CASSPNGQDMNTEAFF.

This clonotype showed up many times. The chain joins TRBV7-6 to TRBJ2-7, with D perhaps TRBD1 or TRBD2 (6 bases each). CDR3 length: 15 residues. V lost 4 bases to trimming and J lost 3 bases, with 16 bases between them. Germline CDR1 SGHVS, CDR2 FNYEAQ. The CDR3 region has the DNA TGTGCCAGCAGCTCTCTTGTCGGGGGCGGCTACGAGCAGTACTTC. Translated, it gives CASSSLVGGGYEQYF.

In this sample, this clonotype turned up many times. The chain recombines TRBV6-2 or TRBV6-3 with TRBJ1-1; D not certain. The CDR3 consists of 14 residues. V lost 6 bases, J lost 3 bases, and 14 bases lay in between. Germline CDR1 reads MNHEY; CDR2 reads SVGEGT. The CDR3 DNA is TGTGCCAGCAGGGACCCCGGGATTCACACTGAAGCTTTCTTT. This gives the protein CASRDPGIHTEAFF.

At least ten counts were recorded for this clonotype. As DNA, the CDR3 is TGTGCCAGCAGTTTAGTGCATGAGGGCTTCTATGGCTACACCTTC. Its protein product is CASSLVHEGFYGYTF. The chain employs TRBV12-3 or TRBV12-4 and TRBJ1-2; D not certain. V dropped 1 base and J dropped 4 bases, with 13 bases sitting between them. The CDR3 extends over 15 amino acids.

This clonotype has a count of ten or more. The V call is TRBV6-1, the J call TRBJ2-7; D possibly corresponds to TRBD2 (7 bases). V lost 6 bases, J lost 5 bases, and 14 bases lay in between. CDR3 length: 13 residues. The germline gives CDR1 MNHNS, CDR2 SASEGT. The DNA of the CDR3 is TGTGCCAGCAGCCAAGGGGGGGCCCACGAGCAGTACTTC. Amino acids: CASSQGGAHEQYF.

This clonotype has ten or more counts. The genes are TRBV11-1 and TRBJ2-3; 9 nucleotides line up with TRBD2. The length of the CDR3 is 17 residues. The junction had 12 bases not matched to a gene; V was cut back by 5 bases and J by 3 bases. The germline CDR1 and CDR2 sequences are SGHAT and FQDESV (reference sequence). The CDR3 coding sequence is TGTGCCAGCAGCCCCCTAGTTAGCGGGGGTTCGACAGATACGCAGTATTTT. This gives the protein CASSPLVSGGSTDTQYF.

Ten or more counts support this clonotype. The rearrangement joins TRBV7-6 to TRBJ2-5; maybe TRBD2 (6 bases). CDR1 is SGHVS, CDR2 FNYEAQ, per germline. The CDR3 is made up of 16 amino acids. Trimming took 3 bases from V and 1 from J, leaving 15 bases between them. CDR3 residues: CASSFGAGRIQETQYF. In DNA form, the CDR3 reads TGTGCCAGCAGCTTCGGTGCGGGGAGGATCCAAGAGACCCAGTACTTC.

This clonotype was seen many times. The chain's CDR3 is CASSSDGTQVSGTEAFF. The CDR3 nucleotides read TGCGCCAGCAGCAGTGACGGGACGCAGGTCAGTGGCACTGAAGCTTTCTTT. V usage is TRBV5-1 and J usage is TRBJ1-1; tentative D call: TRBD1 (5 bases). Deletions cut 4 bases from V and 4 bases from J, with 23 bases between. This CDR3 has 17 residues. Germline CDR1 is SGHRS and CDR2 is YFSETQ.